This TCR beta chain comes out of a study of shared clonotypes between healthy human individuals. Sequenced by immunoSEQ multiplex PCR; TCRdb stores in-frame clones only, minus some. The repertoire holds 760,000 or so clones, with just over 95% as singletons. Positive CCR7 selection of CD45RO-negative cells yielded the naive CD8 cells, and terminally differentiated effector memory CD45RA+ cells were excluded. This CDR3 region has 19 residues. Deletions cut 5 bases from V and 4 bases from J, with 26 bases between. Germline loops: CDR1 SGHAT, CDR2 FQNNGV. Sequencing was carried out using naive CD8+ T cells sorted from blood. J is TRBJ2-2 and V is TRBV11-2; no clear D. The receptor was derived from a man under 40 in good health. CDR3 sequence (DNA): TGTGCCAGCAGCACTTGGAGCTCCAAAGACCTCTCCTCCACCGGGGAGCTGTTTTTT. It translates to CASSTWSSKDLSSTGELFF.